The next 17 T cell receptor beta chains were all read from a single sample in a study. TCRdb reprocessed the 5' RACE reads via MiXCR and lists one record per CDR3 protein. The sample contains around 43,000 distinct CDR3 sequences, about 19% of which appear only once. The sample taken for sequencing was naive CD4+ T cells sorted from a lymph node. The subset is: naive CD4+ T cells, CD4+CD45RA+CD25-. These receptors were collected from a female donor with breast cancer.

Note on this clonotype: A clone one base away is much larger, so this may be a read error. This chain links TRBV20-1 with TRBJ1-6; no definite D call. Germline V gene sequence: CDR1 DFQATT, CDR2 SNEGSKA (reference sequence). Trimming left V 6 bases short and J 5 bases short, with 14 bases between. This CDR3 has 14 amino acids. CDR3 coding DNA: TGCAGTGCACAAGGACGTTCCGATAATTCACCCCTCCACTTT. It specifies CSAQGRSDNSPLHF.

The chain uses TRBV6-2 or TRBV6-3 and TRBJ2-2; the match to TRBD2 covers 7 bases. The V gene end was trimmed by 5 bases and the J gene end by 2 bases; junction bases not matched to a gene: 14. The CDR3 totals 18 residues. The germline CDR1 and CDR2 sequences are MNHEY and SVGEGT. CDR3 amino acids: CASSREVRESINTGELFF. CDR3 in DNA: TGTGCCAGCAGTAGGGAGGTGCGGGAGTCGATAAACACCGGGGAGCTGTTTTTT.

This chain connects TRBV5-5 to TRBJ2-2; weak D call: TRBD2 (6 bases). The V and J ends lost 0 bases and 5 bases respectively, with 11 bases between them. The CDR3 is 15 residues long. From germline, CDR1 is SGHKS and CDR2 YYEKEE (reference sequence). As DNA, the CDR3 is TGTGCCAGCAGCTTGGATAGCGGATTTACCGGGGAGCTGTTTTTT. It codes for CASSLDSGFTGELFF.

By proportion, this clonotype is medium-sized. The chain uses TRBV5-1 and TRBJ2-2; the D gene could be TRBD1 or TRBD2 (5 bases each). Germline V gene lookup returns CDR1 SGHRS and CDR2 YFSETQ. Trimming shortened V by 4 bases and J by 7 bases, and 20 bases separated the two germline ends. CDR3 length equals 16 residues. CDR3 sequence reads: CASSAIPGPPVGELFF. Here the CDR3 DNA reads TGCGCCAGCAGCGCGATTCCGGGACCACCTGTCGGGGAGCTGTTTTTT. Filled out from reference TRBV5-1 and TRBJ2-2, the complete variable domain reads KAGVTQTPRYLIKTRGQQVTLSCSPISGHRSVSWYQQTPGQGLQFLFEYFSETQRNKGNFPGRFSGRQFSNSRSEMNVSTLELGDSALYLCASSAIPGPPVGELFFGEGSRLTVL.

The chain has TRBV5-1 and TRBJ2-7, with 7 bases lining up with TRBD1. CDR1 is SGHRS and CDR2 is YFSETQ in the germline V gene. The J segment lost 1 base and the V segment lost 4 bases, leaving 5 bases of the junction unmatched. This CDR3 is 14 amino acids long. The DNA for the CDR3 is TGCGCCAGCAGCGTCCGGGACAGTTCCTACGAGCAGTACTTC. Its translation is CASSVRDSSYEQYF. Full variable domain (remainder filled in from reference TRBV5-1 and TRBJ2-7): KAGVTQTPRYLIKTRGQQVTLSCSPISGHRSVSWYQQTPGQGLQFLFEYFSETQRNKGNFPGRFSGRQFSNSRSEMNVSTLELGDSALYLCASSVRDSSYEQYFGPGTRLTVT.

This clonotype was found a few times. The rearrangement joins TRBV18 to TRBJ1-1; no clear D gene. This CDR3 spans 13 amino acids. Germline CDR1 and CDR2: KGHSH and LQKENI. V was pared by 2 bases and J by 2 bases, with 6 bases between. The CDR3 DNA is TGTGCCAGCTCACCAACCAGCAACACTGAAGCTTTCTTT. It translates to CASSPTSNTEAFF.

At least ten counts were recorded for this clonotype. The V gene is TRBV6-2 or TRBV6-3, the J gene TRBJ2-7, with 7 nucleotides matching TRBD1. V dropped 1 base and J dropped 0; count of bases not matched to a gene: 6. The CDR3 length is 16 residues. Germline assignment: CDR1 MNHEY and CDR2 SVGEGT. The CDR3 sequence: CASSYWMTGSSYEQYF. The CDR3 DNA reads as TGTGCCAGCAGTTACTGGATGACAGGGAGCTCCTACGAGCAGTACTTC.

This clonotype has at least ten counts. CDR3 sequence (DNA): TGTGCCAGCAAGGGGTCTAGCGGGAGCAACACAGATACGCAGTATTTT. Its protein product is CASKGSSGSNTDTQYF. V usage is TRBV6-6 and J usage is TRBJ2-3, with TRBD2 identical over 10 bases. The germline V gene encodes CDR1 MNHNY and CDR2 SVGAGI (reference sequence). J gave up 2 bases and V 7 bases, and 9 bases lay outside the gene matches. CDR3 length: 16 amino acids.

Worth noting for this clonotype: Because the CDR3 is missing its conserved closing phenylalanine or tryptophan, this is likely a read error. The chain employs TRBV6-5 and TRBJ1-3; D unclear. Germline V lookup: CDR1 MNHEY, CDR2 SVGAGI. The CDR3 length is 14 residues. V dropped 7 bases and J dropped 2 bases, with 12 bases sitting between them. In DNA form, the CDR3 reads TGTGCCAGCACCAACGAGGTTACTGGAAACACCATATATTTG. Its translation: CASTNEVTGNTIYL.

This clonotype was detected a few times. This sequence joins TRBV5-1 and TRBJ2-1; D is perhaps TRBD2 (5 bases). The CDR3 sequence is 15 residues long. Germline V gives CDR1 SGHRS, CDR2 YFSETQ. V was shortened by 1 base and J by 3 bases, with 11 bases between the two germline ends. The CDR3 coding sequence is TGCGCCAGCAGCTTGAGCAGCGGAGACTACAATGAGCAGTTCTTC. This translates into CASSLSSGDYNEQFF.

This clonotype was counted ten times or more. The V call is TRBV6-6, the J call TRBJ1-2, with D possibly matching TRBD1 (5 bases). Trimming shortened V by 0 bases and J by 0 bases, and 14 bases separated the two germline ends. Looked up from germline, CDR1 is MNHNY and CDR2 is SVGAGI (reference sequence). The CDR3 has 17 residues. The CDR3 is CASSYSGQGQTNYGYTF. The CDR3 nucleotides read TGTGCCAGCAGTTACTCAGGGCAGGGTCAGACTAACTATGGCTACACCTTC.

This clonotype was counted between two and nine times. The V gene is TRBV19, the J gene TRBJ1-5; no definite D call. This CDR3 has 13 amino acids. V lost 5 bases, J lost 6 bases, and 11 bases lay in between. Germline CDR1 is LNHDA and CDR2 is SQIVND (reference sequence). As DNA, the CDR3 is TGTGCCAGTAGTGAAGGGATGGGTCAGCCCCAGCATTTT. Its protein product is CASSEGMGQPQHF.

This clonotype has only a few counts. The CDR3 spells CASSLMVGQGATDTQYF. The CDR3 coding sequence is TGCGCCAGCAGCCTGATGGTGGGACAGGGGGCAACAGATACGCAGTATTTT. The chain couples TRBV5-1 to TRBJ2-3; 12 bases are a match to TRBD1. The germline CDR1 and CDR2 sequences are SGHRS and YFSETQ. V dropped 4 bases and J dropped 3; count of bases not matched to a gene: 9. The CDR3 consists of 17 residues.

This clonotype was picked up many times. The chain uses TRBV7-2 and TRBJ2-3, with D possibly being TRBD2 (5 bases). With 1 base removed from V and 2 bases from J, the gap between germline ends came to 10 bases. The CDR3 sequence is 15 residues long. Germline CDR1 reads SGHTA; CDR2 reads FQGNSA. In DNA form, the CDR3 reads TGTGCCAGCAGCTTAGGGTTAGCGAACACAGATACGCAGTATTTT. This gives the protein CASSLGLANTDTQYF.

Many counts were recorded for this clonotype. The chain employs TRBV20-1 and TRBJ2-7; D gene uncertain. V lost 0 bases, J lost 2 bases, and 14 bases lay in between. The germline CDR1 and CDR2 sequences are DFQATT and SNEGSKA (reference sequence). The CDR3 has 15 residues. The CDR3 is CSARDEGASPYEQYF. The CDR3 region has the DNA TGCAGTGCTAGAGATGAAGGAGCGTCCCCCTACGAGCAGTACTTC.

About this clonotype itself: Given a much more abundant clone one base away, this may be a read error. The V gene is TRBV5-1, the J gene TRBJ2-7, with 7 bases matching TRBD2. The junction had 11 bases not matched to a gene; V was cut back by 7 bases and J by 1 base. CDR1 is SGHRS and CDR2 is YFSETQ in the germline V gene. The CDR3 has 15 amino acids. The CDR3: CASCESAGKSYEQYF. The CDR3 DNA follows: TGCGCCAGCTGCGAATCAGCGGGGAAATCCTACGAGCAGTACTTC.

This clonotype came up once. V usage is TRBV6-6 and J usage is TRBJ1-4; D is possibly TRBD1 (5 bases). The V end lost 6 bases, the J end lost 0 bases, and 8 bases lay between the germline ends. The germline gives CDR1 MNHNY, CDR2 SVGAGI (reference sequence). The length of the CDR3 is 14 residues. CDR3 DNA sequence: TGTGCCAGCAGCCGGGACGCAACTAATGAAAAACTGTTTTTT. As protein: CASSRDATNEKLFF.